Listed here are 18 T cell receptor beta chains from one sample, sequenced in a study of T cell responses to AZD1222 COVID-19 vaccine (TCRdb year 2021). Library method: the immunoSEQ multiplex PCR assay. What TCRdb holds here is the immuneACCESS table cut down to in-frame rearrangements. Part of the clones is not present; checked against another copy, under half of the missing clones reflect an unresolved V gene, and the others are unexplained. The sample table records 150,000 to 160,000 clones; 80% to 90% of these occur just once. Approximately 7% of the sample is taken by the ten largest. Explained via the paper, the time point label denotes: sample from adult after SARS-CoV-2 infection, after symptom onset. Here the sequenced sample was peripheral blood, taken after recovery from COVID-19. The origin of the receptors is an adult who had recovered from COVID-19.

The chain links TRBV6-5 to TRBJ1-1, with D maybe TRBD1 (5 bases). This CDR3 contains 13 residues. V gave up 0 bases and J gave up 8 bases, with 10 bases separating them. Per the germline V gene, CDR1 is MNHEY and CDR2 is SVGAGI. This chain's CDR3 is CASSYSREREAFF. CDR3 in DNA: TGTGCCAGCAGTTACTCCAGGGAGAGGGAAGCTTTCTTT.

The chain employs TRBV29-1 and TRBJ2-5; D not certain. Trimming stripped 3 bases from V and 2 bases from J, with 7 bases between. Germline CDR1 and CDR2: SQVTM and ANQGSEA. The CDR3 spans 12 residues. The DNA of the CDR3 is TGCAGCGTTGAGGGCTATCAAGAGACCCAGTACTTC. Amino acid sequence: CSVEGYQETQYF.

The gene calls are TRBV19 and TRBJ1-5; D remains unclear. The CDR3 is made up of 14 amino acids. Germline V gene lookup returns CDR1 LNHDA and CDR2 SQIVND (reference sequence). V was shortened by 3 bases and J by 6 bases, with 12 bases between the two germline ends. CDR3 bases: TGTGCCAGTAGTATGGAAGGTAACGGTCAGCCCCAGCATTTT. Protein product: CASSMEGNGQPQHF.

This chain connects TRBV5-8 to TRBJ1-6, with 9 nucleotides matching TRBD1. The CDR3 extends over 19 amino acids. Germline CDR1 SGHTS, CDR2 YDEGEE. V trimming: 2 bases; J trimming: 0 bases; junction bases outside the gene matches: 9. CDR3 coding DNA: TGTGCCAGCAGCTTAGTACAGGGGGCGCGGAGCTCCTATAATTCACCCCTCCACTTT. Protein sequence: CASSLVQGARSSYNSPLHF.

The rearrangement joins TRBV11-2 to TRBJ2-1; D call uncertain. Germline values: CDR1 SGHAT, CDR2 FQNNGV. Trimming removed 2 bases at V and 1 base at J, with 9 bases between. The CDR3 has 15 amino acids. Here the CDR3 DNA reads TGTGCCAGCAGCTTAAGCAGGAGATCCTACAATGAGCAGTTCTTC. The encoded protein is CASSLSRRSYNEQFF.

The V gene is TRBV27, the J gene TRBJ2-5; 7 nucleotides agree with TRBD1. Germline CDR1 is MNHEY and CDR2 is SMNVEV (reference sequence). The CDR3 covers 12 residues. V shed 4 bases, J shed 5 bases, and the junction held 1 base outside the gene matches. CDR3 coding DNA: TGTGCCAGCAGTTACAGGGGTGAGACCCAGTACTTC. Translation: CASSYRGETQYF.

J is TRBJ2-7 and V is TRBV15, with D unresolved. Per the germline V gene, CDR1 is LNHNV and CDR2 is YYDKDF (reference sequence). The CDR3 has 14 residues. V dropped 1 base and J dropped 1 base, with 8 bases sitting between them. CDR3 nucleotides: TGTGCCACCAGCAGAGTCAGCGAATCCTACGAGCAGTACTTC. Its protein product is CATSRVSESYEQYF.

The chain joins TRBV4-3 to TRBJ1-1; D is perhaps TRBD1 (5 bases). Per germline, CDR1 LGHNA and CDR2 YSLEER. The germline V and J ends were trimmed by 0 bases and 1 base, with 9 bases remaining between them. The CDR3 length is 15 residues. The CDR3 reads CASSQDTGGNTEAFF. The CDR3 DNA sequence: TGCGCCAGCAGCCAAGATACGGGGGGGAACACTGAAGCTTTCTTT.

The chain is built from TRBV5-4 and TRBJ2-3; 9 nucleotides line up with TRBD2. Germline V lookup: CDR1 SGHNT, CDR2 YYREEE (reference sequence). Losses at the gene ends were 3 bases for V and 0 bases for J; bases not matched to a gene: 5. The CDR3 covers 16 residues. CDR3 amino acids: CASSSPTSGSTDTQYF. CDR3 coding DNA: TGTGCCAGCAGCTCGCCGACTAGCGGTAGCACAGATACGCAGTATTTT.

The CDR3 is CASSLTSASSYNEQFF. Here the CDR3 DNA reads TGTGCCAGCAGCTTGACTAGCGCTAGCTCCTACAATGAGCAGTTCTTC. The chain is built from TRBV7-2 and TRBJ2-1; the match to TRBD2 covers 8 bases. The CDR3 runs to 16 residues. Germline CDR1 reads SGHTA; CDR2 reads FQGNSA. V lost 3 bases, J lost 0 bases, and 4 bases stayed unmatched.

The CDR3: CASSPRRTGDNYGYTF. The CDR3 DNA reads as TGTGCCAGCAGCCCCCGGAGGACAGGGGACAACTATGGCTACACCTTC. The rearrangement joins TRBV9 to TRBJ1-2; 9 bases agree with TRBD1. J lost 2 bases, V lost 4 bases, and 9 bases had no gene match. The CDR3 totals 16 residues. Germline CDR1 SGDLS, CDR2 YYNGEE.

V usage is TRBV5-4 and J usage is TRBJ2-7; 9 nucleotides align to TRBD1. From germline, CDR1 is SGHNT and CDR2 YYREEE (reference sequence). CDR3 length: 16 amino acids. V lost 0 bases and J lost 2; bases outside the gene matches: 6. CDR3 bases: TGTGCCAGCAGCTTGGAGGACAGGGGAGGTACCTACGAGCAGTACTTC. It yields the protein CASSLEDRGGTYEQYF.

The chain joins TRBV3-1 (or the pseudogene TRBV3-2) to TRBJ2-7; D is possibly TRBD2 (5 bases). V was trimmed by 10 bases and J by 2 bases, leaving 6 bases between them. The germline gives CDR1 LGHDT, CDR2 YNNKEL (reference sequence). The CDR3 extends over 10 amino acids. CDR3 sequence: CATGAYEQYF. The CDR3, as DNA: TGTGCCACCGGGGCCTACGAGCAGTACTTC.

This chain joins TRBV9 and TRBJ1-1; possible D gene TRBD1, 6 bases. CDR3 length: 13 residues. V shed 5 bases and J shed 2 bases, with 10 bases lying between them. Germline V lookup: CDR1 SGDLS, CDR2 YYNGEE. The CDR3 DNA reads TGTGCCAGCAGGAGGACAGCAAACACTGAAGCTTTCTTT. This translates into CASRRTANTEAFF.

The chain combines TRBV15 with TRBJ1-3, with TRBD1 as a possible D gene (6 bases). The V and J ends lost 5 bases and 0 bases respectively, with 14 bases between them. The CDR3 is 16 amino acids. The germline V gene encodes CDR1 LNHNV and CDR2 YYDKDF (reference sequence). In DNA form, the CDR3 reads TGTGCCACCAGCTCTCCGGGACACCTCTCTGGAAACACCATATATTTT. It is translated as CATSSPGHLSGNTIYF.

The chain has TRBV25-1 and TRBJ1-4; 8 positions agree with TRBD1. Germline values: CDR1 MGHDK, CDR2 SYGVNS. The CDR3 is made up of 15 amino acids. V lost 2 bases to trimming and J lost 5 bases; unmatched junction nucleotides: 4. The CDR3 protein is CASSERTGTNEKLFF. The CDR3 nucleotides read TGTGCCAGCAGTGAAAGGACAGGGACAAATGAAAAACTGTTTTTT.

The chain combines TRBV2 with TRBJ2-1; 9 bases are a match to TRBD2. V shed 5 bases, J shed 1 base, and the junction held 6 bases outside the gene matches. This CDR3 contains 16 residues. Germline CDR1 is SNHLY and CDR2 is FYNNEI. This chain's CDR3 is CASSPLSGGSYNEQFF. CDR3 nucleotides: TGTGCCAGCAGTCCCTTAAGCGGGGGGTCCTACAATGAGCAGTTCTTC.

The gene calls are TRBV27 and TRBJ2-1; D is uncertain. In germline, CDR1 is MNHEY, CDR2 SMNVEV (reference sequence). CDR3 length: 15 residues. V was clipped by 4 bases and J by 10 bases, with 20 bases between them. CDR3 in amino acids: CASSSGPRSYQEQFF. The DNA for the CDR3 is TGTGCCAGCAGTTCTGGACCTCGCTCTTACCAGGAGCAGTTCTTC.